This T cell receptor (beta chain) was sequenced for a study of T cell repertoires in urothelial bladder cancer (dated by TCRdb to the late 2010s). For context, the study as a whole: Of the approximately 12 resected lesions, three were clinical stage cT0, three were cTa, three were cT1, and three were cT2 or greater. The study compared clonality of the TCR repertoire in bladder tumors against clonality in benign bladder inflammation. Eleven to twelve patients with bladder lesions undergoing transurethral resection were identified prospectively. More than nine resected bladder lesions, consisting of urothelial carcinoma (UC+) and benign (UC-) specimens, were examined. The investigation overall reported the following: In carcinoma specimens, one T-cell clone made up as much as 17% of infiltrating lymphocytes, versus 2% in benign specimens. Urothelial carcinoma specimens had fewer T cells than benign specimens, with medians of about 5,400 and 25,000. A median tumor infiltrating lymphocyte percentage of 2% was observed in carcinoma specimens, compared with around 12% in benign specimens.

The TCR beta chain CDR3 region was sequenced with the immunoSEQ assay. Per the authors' processing: For each specimen, T-cell fraction, clonal dominance and maximum TCR clone frequency were calculated. In its TCRdb copy, this immuneACCESS table keeps in-frame sequences only and misses some clones. Where compared with another copy, unresolved V genes explain less than half of these, and the others have no known cause. V, J and clone size are taken as reported in that table, and D and trimming were inferred from the DNA itself. The sample contains 5,000 to 6,500 clones, around 75% of them found a single time. About 12% of the sample goes to the ten largest clones. In the case of this clone: Its antigen remains undetermined. Base quality data are lacking; no much larger clone is found one base away.

Specimens of bladder lesions were obtained during transurethral resection and kept at -80C. DNA was extracted from bladder specimens collected at transurethral resection. CDR1 and CDR2, per the germline V gene (reference sequence), are DFQATT and SNEGSKA. The junction carries 7 bases between V and J, which are trimmed by 6 bases and 7 bases respectively. The CDR3 goes from the cysteine to the phenylalanine over 10 residues. Only the CDR3 portion is preserved as DNA: 30 bases, with reading frame beginning at the first base. The sample consisted of tumor-infiltrating cells from bladder cancer. The rearrangement combines TRBV20-1 with TRBJ2-1, and the D gene may be TRBD1, 5 bases matching. The sequence was collected from a human donor with urothelial carcinoma. The nucleotides read TGCAGTGCCCAGGGAAATGAGCAGTTCTTC. Protein translation: CSAQGNEQFF.